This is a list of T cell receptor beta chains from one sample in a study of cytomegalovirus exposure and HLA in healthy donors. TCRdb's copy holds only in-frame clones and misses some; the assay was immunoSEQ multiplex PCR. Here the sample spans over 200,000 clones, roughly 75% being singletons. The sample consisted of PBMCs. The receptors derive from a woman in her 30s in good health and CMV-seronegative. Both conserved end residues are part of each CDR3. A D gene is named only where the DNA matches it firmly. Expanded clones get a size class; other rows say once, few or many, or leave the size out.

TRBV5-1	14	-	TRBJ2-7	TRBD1	TGCGCCAGCAGCTTACGAGGGGGCCCTCGGGAGCAGTACTTC	CASSLRGGPREQYF
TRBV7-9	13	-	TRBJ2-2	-	TGTGCCCCGAGACAGAAAAACACCGGGGAGCTGTTTTTT	CAPRQKNTGELFF
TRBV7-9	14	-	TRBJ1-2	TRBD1	TGTGCCAGCAGCTTCTCTTGGGACAGCAGTGGCTACACCTTC	CASSFSWDSSGYTF
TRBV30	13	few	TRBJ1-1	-	TGTGCCTGGAGTACAGGGTGGAACACTGAAGCTTTCTTT	CAWSTGWNTEAFF
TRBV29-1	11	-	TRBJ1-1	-	TGCAGCGTTGGAGGAGGGACTGAAGCTTTCTTT	CSVGGGTEAFF
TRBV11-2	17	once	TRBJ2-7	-	TGTGTCAGCAGCTCAAGAAGGCCCCGGGAACGGTCCTACGAGCAGTACTTC	CVSSSRRPRERSYEQYF
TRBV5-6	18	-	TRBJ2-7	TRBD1	TGTGCCAGCAGCCCCGGACTTAGGGGGCCCGTGTTAGCGTACGAGCAGTACTTC	CASSPGLRGPVLAYEQYF
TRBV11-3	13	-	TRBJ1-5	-	TGTGCCAGCAGCTTAGGTCCAGATCAGCCCCAGCATTTT	CASSLGPDQPQHF
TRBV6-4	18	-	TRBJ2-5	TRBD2	TGTGCCAGCAGTGACTCAGAGAGGTATAGCGGGATTGCAGAGACCCAGTACTTC	CASSDSERYSGIAETQYF
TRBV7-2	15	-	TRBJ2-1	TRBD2	TGTGCCAGCAGCTTAGGCCCTGGACTAGCGGGAGGGTTGTTCTTC	CASSLGPGLAGGLFF
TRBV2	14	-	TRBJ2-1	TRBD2	TGTGCCAGCAGTGTTGGACTAGAAGCCCATGAGCAGTTCTTC	CASSVGLEAHEQFF
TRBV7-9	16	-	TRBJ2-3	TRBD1	TGTTCCAGCAGCCCGCGGACAGGGGCCATTACGGATACGCAGTATTTT	CSSSPRTGAITDTQYF
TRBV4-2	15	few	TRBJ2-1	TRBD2	TGTGCCAGCAGCCTGGGACTAGGGATTAACAATGAGCAGTTCTTC	CASSLGLGINNEQFF
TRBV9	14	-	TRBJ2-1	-	TGTGCCAGCAGCGTTAGTCAGGGCGTCGGTGAGCAGTTCTTC	CASSVSQGVGEQFF
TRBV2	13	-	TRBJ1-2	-	TGTGCCAGCAGTGAAATGACAGTTTATGGCTACACCTTC	CASSEMTVYGYTF
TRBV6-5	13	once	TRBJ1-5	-	TGTGCCAGCAGCCCAGGGCCCAATCAGCCCCAGCATTTT	CASSPGPNQPQHF
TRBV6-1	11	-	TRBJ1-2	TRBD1	TGTGCCAGCAGGGACAGGACTGGCTACACCTTC	CASRDRTGYTF
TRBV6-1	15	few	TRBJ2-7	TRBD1	TGTGCCAGCACTGCTTATGGGACAGTAAATTACGAGCAGTACTTC	CASTAYGTVNYEQYF
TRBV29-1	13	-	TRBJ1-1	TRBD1	TGCAGCTCCCGACAGGGGGCGAACACTGAAGCTTTCTTT	CSSRQGANTEAFF
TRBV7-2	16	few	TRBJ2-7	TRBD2	TGTGCCAGCAGCTTAGGGACTAGCGGGAGGGCCTACGAGCAGTACTTC	CASSLGTSGRAYEQYF
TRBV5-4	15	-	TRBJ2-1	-	TGTGCCAGCAGCTTGGAGCCCGCCCCTGGTCATGAGCAGTTCTTC	CASSLEPAPGHEQFF
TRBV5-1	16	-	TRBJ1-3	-	TGCGCCAGCAGCTTGGCCACAGGGACCTCTGGAAACACCATATATTTT	CASSLATGTSGNTIYF